These T cell receptor beta chains were read from a single sample in a study of OX40 agonist ivuxolimab in advanced cancers. Method: immunoSEQ multiplex PCR; TCRdb's copy keeps in-frame clones and lacks some. The sample lists 20,000 to 25,000 clones, around three quarters occurring once. The sample consisted of CD4+ or CD8+ T cells sorted from blood, taken in a trial of the OX40 agonist ivuxolimab. Source of these receptors: an adult with an advanced solid tumor such as melanoma, head and neck, liver or kidney cancer. Each CDR3 is given with its conserved first and last residue. The order of the fields is J gene, clone size, D gene, V gene, CDR3 protein, CDR3 DNA. The D gene is left open where the match is weak. Clone size is given for some rows only: seen once, a few or many times, or a class if the clone is expanded.

j_call: TRBJ1-2; clone_size: -; d_call: -; v_call: TRBV9; cdr3_aa: CASSVDSYGYTF; cdr3_nt: TGTGCCAGCAGCGTAGATAGCTATGGCTACACCTTC
j_call: TRBJ1-1; clone_size: -; d_call: -; v_call: TRBV10-3; cdr3_aa: CATRGGDPNTEAFF; cdr3_nt: TGTGCCACCCGTGGGGGCGATCCGAACACTGAAGCTTTCTTT
j_call: TRBJ2-3; clone_size: -; d_call: TRBD2; v_call: TRBV7-3; cdr3_aa: CASSSLAVTDTQYF; cdr3_nt: TGTGCCAGCAGCTCACTAGCGGTCACAGATACGCAGTATTTT
j_call: TRBJ2-7; clone_size: -; d_call: -; v_call: TRBV28; cdr3_aa: CASTRQGTTDEQYF; cdr3_nt: TGTGCCAGCACTCGACAGGGGACTACGGACGAGCAGTACTTC
j_call: TRBJ2-5; clone_size: -; d_call: TRBD1; v_call: TRBV6-5; cdr3_aa: CASSRDRLQETQYF; cdr3_nt: TGTGCCAGCAGCCGGGACAGACTCCAAGAGACCCAGTACTTC
j_call: TRBJ2-1; clone_size: -; d_call: -; v_call: TRBV6-5; cdr3_aa: CASGPAAVSYNEQFF; cdr3_nt: TGTGCCAGCGGCCCCGCGGCGGTTTCCTACAATGAGCAGTTCTTC
j_call: TRBJ2-1; clone_size: few; d_call: -; v_call: TRBV7-9; cdr3_aa: CASSLTSFNEQFF; cdr3_nt: TGTGCCAGCAGCTTAACCAGCTTTAATGAGCAGTTCTTC
j_call: TRBJ2-7; clone_size: -; d_call: -; v_call: TRBV11-1; cdr3_aa: CASSLLEGPGYEQYF; cdr3_nt: TGTGCCAGCAGCTTATTGGAGGGTCCGGGGTACGAGCAGTACTTC
j_call: TRBJ2-7; clone_size: -; d_call: -; v_call: TRBV2; cdr3_aa: CASSEQGVQYEQYF; cdr3_nt: TGTGCCAGCAGTGAACAGGGAGTCCAGTACGAGCAGTACTTC
j_call: TRBJ1-1; clone_size: -; d_call: -; v_call: TRBV6-5; cdr3_aa: CASSYRRGAEAFF; cdr3_nt: TGTGCCAGCAGTTACCGTAGGGGGGCTGAAGCTTTCTTT
j_call: TRBJ1-3; clone_size: -; d_call: -; v_call: TRBV5-4; cdr3_aa: CASSGSGNTIYF; cdr3_nt: TGTGCCAGCAGCGGCTCTGGAAACACCATATATTTT
j_call: TRBJ2-3; clone_size: once; d_call: TRBD2; v_call: TRBV2; cdr3_aa: CASMRGGEADTQYF; cdr3_nt: TGTGCCAGCATGCGGGGGGGGGAAGCAGATACGCAGTATTTT
j_call: TRBJ2-1; clone_size: -; d_call: -; v_call: TRBV10-3; cdr3_aa: CAIAYSQLYNEQFF; cdr3_nt: TGTGCCATCGCGTACAGCCAACTATACAATGAGCAGTTCTTC
j_call: TRBJ1-1; clone_size: -; d_call: -; v_call: TRBV4-2; cdr3_aa: CASSQDRSWTSTEAFF; cdr3_nt: TGTGCCAGCAGCCAAGATAGAAGCTGGACGTCCACTGAAGCTTTCTTT
j_call: TRBJ2-1; clone_size: once; d_call: TRBD2; v_call: TRBV11-3; cdr3_aa: CASSLRTSADEQFF; cdr3_nt: TGTGCCAGCAGCCTTCGGACTAGCGCGGATGAGCAGTTCTTC
j_call: TRBJ2-5; clone_size: few; d_call: TRBD1; v_call: TRBV7-9; cdr3_aa: CASSFPGQRETQYF; cdr3_nt: TGTGCCAGCAGCTTCCCGGGACAGAGAGAGACCCAGTACTTC
j_call: TRBJ1-5; clone_size: -; d_call: TRBD1; v_call: TRBV11-2; cdr3_aa: CASSSQGGANQPQHF; cdr3_nt: TGTGCCAGCAGCTCGCAGGGGGGGGCGAATCAGCCCCAGCATTTT
j_call: TRBJ2-4; clone_size: -; d_call: -; v_call: TRBV10-2; cdr3_aa: CASSADGRNIQYF; cdr3_nt: TGCGCCAGCAGCGCCGACGGCAGAAACATTCAGTACTTC
j_call: TRBJ1-4; clone_size: -; d_call: -; v_call: TRBV5-1; cdr3_aa: CASSLGGNTNEKLFF; cdr3_nt: TGCGCCAGCAGCTTGGGGGGAAACACTAATGAAAAACTGTTTTTT
j_call: TRBJ2-5; clone_size: -; d_call: TRBD1; v_call: TRBV11-3; cdr3_aa: CASSLGTGVSETQYF; cdr3_nt: TGTGCCAGCAGCTTAGGGACAGGGGTCTCGGAGACCCAGTACTTC
j_call: TRBJ2-3; clone_size: -; d_call: -; v_call: TRBV6-1; cdr3_aa: CASSDGTDTQYF; cdr3_nt: TGTGCCAGCAGTGACGGTACAGATACGCAGTATTTT
j_call: TRBJ1-2; clone_size: -; d_call: TRBD1; v_call: TRBV9; cdr3_aa: CASSVGQGFLGAGYTF; cdr3_nt: TGTGCCAGCAGCGTAGGACAGGGATTTTTAGGTGCTGGCTACACCTTC
j_call: TRBJ2-1; clone_size: -; d_call: TRBD1; v_call: TRBV11-2; cdr3_aa: CASRGQGMVGKQFF; cdr3_nt: TGTGCCAGCAGGGGACAGGGGATGGTCGGGAAGCAGTTCTTC
j_call: TRBJ1-1; clone_size: -; d_call: TRBD1; v_call: TRBV7-2; cdr3_aa: CASSSWTGLNTEAFF; cdr3_nt: TGTGCCAGCAGCTCTTGGACAGGTTTGAACACTGAAGCTTTCTTT
j_call: TRBJ1-5; clone_size: -; d_call: TRBD1; v_call: TRBV6-6; cdr3_aa: CASTLGTANNQPQHF; cdr3_nt: TGTGCCAGCACCCTAGGGACAGCCAATAATCAGCCCCAGCATTTT
j_call: TRBJ2-7; clone_size: -; d_call: -; v_call: TRBV20-1; cdr3_aa: CSARNNYEQYF; cdr3_nt: TGCAGTGCTAGAAATAACTACGAGCAGTACTTC
j_call: TRBJ2-4; clone_size: -; d_call: -; v_call: TRBV2; cdr3_aa: CASSRDRAGAKNIQYF; cdr3_nt: TGTGCCAGCAGTCGCGACCGGGCGGGAGCCAAAAACATTCAGTACTTC
j_call: TRBJ1-4; clone_size: -; d_call: -; v_call: TRBV11-1; cdr3_aa: CASSLSRGNEKLFF; cdr3_nt: TGTGCCAGCAGCCTTTCCAGGGGTAATGAAAAACTGTTTTTT
j_call: TRBJ2-5; clone_size: -; d_call: TRBD1; v_call: TRBV7-2; cdr3_aa: CASSSPTGVGKTQYF; cdr3_nt: TGTGCCAGCAGCTCGCCGACAGGGGTTGGGAAGACCCAGTACTTC
j_call: TRBJ2-7; clone_size: -; d_call: -; v_call: TRBV11-1; cdr3_aa: CASSVTSEQYF; cdr3_nt: TGTGCCAGCAGCGTCACAAGCGAGCAGTACTTC
j_call: TRBJ1-6; clone_size: -; d_call: -; v_call: TRBV28; cdr3_aa: CASSLAFNSPLHF; cdr3_nt: TGTGCCAGCAGTTTGGCTTTTAATTCACCCCTCCACTTT
j_call: TRBJ1-2; clone_size: few; d_call: -; v_call: TRBV6-5; cdr3_aa: CASAEGRRGYTF; cdr3_nt: TGTGCCAGCGCAGAAGGACGGAGAGGCTACACCTTC
j_call: TRBJ2-7; clone_size: -; d_call: TRBD2; v_call: TRBV30; cdr3_aa: CAWSVGRVRSYEQYF; cdr3_nt: TGTGCCTGGAGTGTAGGGAGGGTCAGGTCCTACGAGCAGTACTTC
j_call: TRBJ2-6; clone_size: -; d_call: -; v_call: TRBV6-1; cdr3_aa: CASSAQGGYSGANVLTF; cdr3_nt: TGTGCCAGCAGTGCACAAGGGGGTTACTCTGGGGCCAACGTCCTGACTTTC
j_call: TRBJ2-7; clone_size: -; d_call: -; v_call: TRBV6-1; cdr3_aa: CASRMGDAVDEQYF; cdr3_nt: TGTGCCAGCAGGATGGGGGACGCGGTGGACGAGCAGTACTTC
j_call: TRBJ1-1; clone_size: once; d_call: TRBD1; v_call: TRBV6-5; cdr3_aa: CASSYRLDRGRAFF; cdr3_nt: TGTGCCAGCAGTTACCGTCTGGACAGGGGTCGAGCTTTCTTT
j_call: TRBJ1-3; clone_size: -; d_call: TRBD1; v_call: TRBV7-2; cdr3_aa: CASSNRGPGNTIYF; cdr3_nt: TGTGCCAGCAGCAACAGGGGGCCAGGAAACACCATATATTTT
j_call: TRBJ1-4; clone_size: -; d_call: -; v_call: TRBV9; cdr3_aa: CASSVGQGSEKLFF; cdr3_nt: TGTGCCAGCAGCGTAGGGCAGGGAAGTGAAAAACTGTTTTTT
j_call: TRBJ1-4; clone_size: -; d_call: -; v_call: TRBV18; cdr3_aa: CASSPDSDEKLFF; cdr3_nt: TGTGCCAGCTCACCGGACAGCGATGAAAAACTGTTTTTT
j_call: TRBJ1-1; clone_size: -; d_call: -; v_call: TRBV6-6; cdr3_aa: CASSYSSRRRGTEAFF; cdr3_nt: TGTGCCAGCAGTTACTCTTCCCGAAGGAGGGGGACTGAAGCTTTCTTT
j_call: TRBJ2-5; clone_size: few; d_call: -; v_call: TRBV7-2; cdr3_aa: CASSLVAGARETQYF; cdr3_nt: TGTGCCAGCAGCTTAGTGGCGGGGGCGAGGGAGACCCAGTACTTC
j_call: TRBJ2-7; clone_size: once; d_call: TRBD2; v_call: TRBV7-2; cdr3_aa: CASSLGPSGGNDEQYF; cdr3_nt: TGTGCCAGCAGTCTGGGCCCTAGCGGGGGGAACGACGAGCAGTACTTC
j_call: TRBJ2-3; clone_size: -; d_call: -; v_call: TRBV19; cdr3_aa: CASSLRTTGSTDTQYF; cdr3_nt: TGTGCCAGTAGTCTCAGGACCACCGGGAGCACAGATACGCAGTATTTT
j_call: TRBJ2-2; clone_size: -; d_call: -; v_call: TRBV27; cdr3_aa: CASSGAVSGTGELFF; cdr3_nt: TGTGCCAGCAGCGGGGCGGTCTCGGGAACCGGGGAGCTGTTTTTT
j_call: TRBJ2-7; clone_size: few; d_call: -; v_call: TRBV7-8; cdr3_aa: CASSFTLKEPWYF; cdr3_nt: TGTGCCAGCAGCTTTACTCTTAAGGAACCCTGGTACTTC
j_call: TRBJ1-4; clone_size: -; d_call: TRBD1; v_call: TRBV5-4; cdr3_aa: CASSQGAQEKLFF; cdr3_nt: TGTGCCAGCAGCCAGGGGGCGCAGGAAAAACTGTTTTTT
j_call: TRBJ2-1; clone_size: once; d_call: TRBD1; v_call: TRBV6-5; cdr3_aa: CASSPTGGDYNEQFF; cdr3_nt: TGTGCCAGCAGTCCTACAGGGGGTGACTACAATGAGCAGTTCTTC
j_call: TRBJ1-2; clone_size: -; d_call: -; v_call: TRBV6-1; cdr3_aa: CASRDDSGLYGYTF; cdr3_nt: TGTGCCAGCAGAGATGACAGCGGGCTCTATGGCTACACCTTC
j_call: TRBJ1-2; clone_size: few; d_call: -; v_call: TRBV11-1; cdr3_aa: CASSLQGEFGYTF; cdr3_nt: TGTGCCAGCAGCTTACAGGGTGAATTTGGCTACACCTTC
j_call: TRBJ2-6; clone_size: -; d_call: -; v_call: TRBV30; cdr3_aa: CAWSGSGANVLTF; cdr3_nt: TGTGCCTGGAGTGGTTCCGGGGCCAACGTCCTGACTTTC
j_call: TRBJ2-3; clone_size: -; d_call: -; v_call: TRBV5-8; cdr3_aa: CASSLSQGTNTQYF; cdr3_nt: TGTGCCAGCAGCTTGTCCCAGGGGACAAATACGCAGTATTTT
j_call: TRBJ1-2; clone_size: -; d_call: -; v_call: TRBV9; cdr3_aa: CASSGTLEHYGYTF; cdr3_nt: TGTGCCAGCAGCGGAACACTTGAGCACTATGGCTACACCTTC
j_call: TRBJ2-1; clone_size: once; d_call: TRBD2; v_call: TRBV18; cdr3_aa: CASSPGRGAGPYLNEQFF; cdr3_nt: TGTGCCAGCTCACCGGGGCGGGGGGCCGGCCCCTATTTAAATGAGCAGTTCTTC